One and the same sample provided the 7 T cell receptor beta chains below, sequenced in a study of blood T cell repertoires in COVID-19. Some clones are missing from TCRdb's copy, which holds only in-frame ones; the method was immunoSEQ multiplex PCR. Of about 310,000 clones in the sample, about 87% were seen once. Sequencing input: PBMCs or T cells enriched from blood (not recorded which). These receptors were obtained from a woman aged 18 to 35 who had recovered from COVID-19.

CDR3 sequence reads: CASRRTELANEQYF. CDR3 DNA sequence: TGTGCCAGCAGAAGGACGGAGCTAGCTAACGAGCAGTACTTC. This chain uses TRBV6-4 with TRBJ2-7; D perhaps matches TRBD2 (5 bases). The CDR3 is made up of 14 amino acids. The V gene's germline CDR1 is MRHNA and CDR2 SNTAGT. The V end was cut by 6 bases, the J end by 5 bases, with 17 bases between.

The chain links TRBV30 to TRBJ2-2; weak D call: TRBD2 (5 bases). This CDR3 comprises 14 residues. The germline V gene has CDR1 GTSNPN and CDR2 SVGIG (reference sequence). With 4 bases removed from V and 2 bases from J, the gap between germline ends came to 11 bases. CDR3 in amino acids: CAWISGSNTGELFF. The DNA for the CDR3 is TGTGCCTGGATTAGTGGGAGCAACACCGGGGAGCTGTTTTTT.

The chain recombines TRBV11-3 with TRBJ2-1; D perhaps matches TRBD2 (5 bases). This CDR3 has 16 residues. Per germline, CDR1 SGHNT and CDR2 YENEEA. The ends were cut back, 5 bases at V and 5 bases at J, with 19 bases in the middle. CDR3 amino acids: CASSTRGSPQNNEQFF. The CDR3 bases are TGTGCCAGCAGCACCCGTGGGAGTCCCCAGAACAATGAGCAGTTCTTC.

This clone has only one observation. The gene calls are TRBV7-2 and TRBJ1-5; D is unclear. This CDR3 has 15 amino acids. The V end lost 2 bases, the J end lost 2 bases, and 10 bases lay between the germline ends. CDR1 is SGHTA, CDR2 FQGNSA, per germline. In DNA form, the CDR3 reads TGTGCCAGCAGCTTATATACAGCACGCAATCAGCCCCAGCATTTT. It yields the protein CASSLYTARNQPQHF. Using reference TRBV7-2 and TRBJ1-5 for the parts outside the CDR3, the full variable domain is GAGVSQSPSNKVTEKGKDVELRCDPISGHTALYWYRQSLGQGLEFLIYFQGNSAPDKSGLPSDRFSAERTGGSVSTLTIQRTQQEDSAVYLCASSLYTARNQPQHFGDGTRLSIL.

Comments on this clone: One junction end does not reproduce the germline sequence, and a read error may be involved. J is TRBJ2-7 and V is TRBV5-8, with TRBD1 matching 9 bases. Germline CDR1 SGHTS, CDR2 YDEGEE. CDR3 length: 15 amino acids. CDR3 sequence (DNA): TGTGCCAGCAGCCTAGATAAACTCACCAGACAGGGGGGACGTTTC. Residues: CASSLDKLTRQGGRF.

The V gene is TRBV28, the J gene TRBJ1-5, with unresolved D. CDR1 and CDR2 (germline): MDHEN, SYDVKM. The CDR3 covers 15 residues. Trimming removed 5 bases at V and 4 bases at J, with 15 bases between. As DNA, the CDR3 is TGTGCCAGCAGTACCCGGGTCCTTCCAAATCAGCCCCAGCATTTT. Its translation: CASSTRVLPNQPQHF.

In DNA, the CDR3 is TGCGCCAGCAGCCAAGAGGCTCGGGAATACAATGAGCAGTTCTTC. Encoded protein: CASSQEAREYNEQFF. This chain joins TRBV4-3 and TRBJ2-1; maybe TRBD2 (5 bases). Trimming removed 0 bases from V and 4 bases from J, with 10 bases in between. Per the germline V gene, CDR1 is LGHNA and CDR2 is YSLEER. This CDR3 comprises 15 residues.